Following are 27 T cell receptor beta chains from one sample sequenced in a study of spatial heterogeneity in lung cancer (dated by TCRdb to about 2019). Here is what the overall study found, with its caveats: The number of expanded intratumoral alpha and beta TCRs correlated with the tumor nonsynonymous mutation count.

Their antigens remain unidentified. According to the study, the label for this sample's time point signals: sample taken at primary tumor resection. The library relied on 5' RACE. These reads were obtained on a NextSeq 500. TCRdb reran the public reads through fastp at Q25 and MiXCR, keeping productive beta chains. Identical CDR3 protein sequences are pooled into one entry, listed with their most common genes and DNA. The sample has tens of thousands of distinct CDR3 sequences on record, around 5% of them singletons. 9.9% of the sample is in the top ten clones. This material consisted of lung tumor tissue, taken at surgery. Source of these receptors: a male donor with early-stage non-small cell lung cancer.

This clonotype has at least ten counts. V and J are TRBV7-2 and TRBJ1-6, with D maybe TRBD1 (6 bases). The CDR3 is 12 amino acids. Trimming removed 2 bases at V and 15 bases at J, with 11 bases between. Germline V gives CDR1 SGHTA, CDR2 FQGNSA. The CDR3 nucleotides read TGTGCCAGCAGCTTAAGGGGGGCATTCCTCCACTTT. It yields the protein CASSLRGAFLHF.

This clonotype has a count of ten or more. The CDR3 bases are TGTGCCAGCAGCCGGTCGTTACCGAACAGGAACACCGGGGAGCTGTTTTTT. As protein: CASSRSLPNRNTGELFF. The chain combines TRBV11-2 with TRBJ2-2; D not certain. The CDR3 consists of 17 residues. The V and J ends lost 5 bases and 1 base respectively, with 17 bases between them. The V gene's germline CDR1 is SGHAT and CDR2 FQNNGV. The full variable domain, its missing parts supplied by reference TRBV11-2 and TRBJ2-2, is EAGVAQSPRYKIIEKRQSVAFWCNPISGHATLYWYQQILGQGPKLLIQFQNNGVVDDSQLPKDRFSAERLKGVDSTLKIQPAKLEDSAVYLCASSRSLPNRNTGELFFGEGSRLTVL.

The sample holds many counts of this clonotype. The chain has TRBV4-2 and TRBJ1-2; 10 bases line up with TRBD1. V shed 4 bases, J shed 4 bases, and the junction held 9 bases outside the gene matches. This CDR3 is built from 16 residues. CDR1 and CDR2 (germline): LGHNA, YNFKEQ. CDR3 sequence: CASSRPTGTGVYGYTF. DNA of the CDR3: TGTGCCAGCAGCCGACCTACCGGGACAGGGGTCTATGGCTACACCTTC.

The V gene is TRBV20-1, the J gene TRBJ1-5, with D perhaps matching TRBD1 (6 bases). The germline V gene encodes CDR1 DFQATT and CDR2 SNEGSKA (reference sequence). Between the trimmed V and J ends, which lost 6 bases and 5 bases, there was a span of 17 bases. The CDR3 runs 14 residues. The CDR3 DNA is TGCAGTGCGCCGATGGGGGGGGCTTATCAGCCCCAGCATTTT. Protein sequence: CSAPMGGAYQPQHF.

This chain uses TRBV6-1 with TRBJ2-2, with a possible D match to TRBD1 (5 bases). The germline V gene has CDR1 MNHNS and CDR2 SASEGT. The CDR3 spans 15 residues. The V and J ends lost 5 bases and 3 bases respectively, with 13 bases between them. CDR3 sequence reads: CASSRVGAHTGELFF. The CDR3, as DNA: TGTGCCAGCAGTCGAGTAGGGGCCCACACCGGGGAGCTGTTTTTT.

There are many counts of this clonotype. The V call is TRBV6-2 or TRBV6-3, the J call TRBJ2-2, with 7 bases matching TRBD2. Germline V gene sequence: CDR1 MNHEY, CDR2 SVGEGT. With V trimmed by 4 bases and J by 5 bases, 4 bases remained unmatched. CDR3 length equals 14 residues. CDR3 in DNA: TGTGCCAGCAGTTTGACTAGCTGGACCGGGGAGCTGTTTTTT. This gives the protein CASSLTSWTGELFF.

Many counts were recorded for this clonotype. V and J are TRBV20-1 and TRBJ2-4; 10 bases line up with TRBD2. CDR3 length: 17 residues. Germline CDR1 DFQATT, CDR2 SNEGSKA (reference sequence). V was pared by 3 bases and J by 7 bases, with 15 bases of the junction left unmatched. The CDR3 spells CSASLSGAGGRRNIQYF. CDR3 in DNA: TGCAGTGCTAGCCTTTCGGGAGCGGGGGGGCGCAGGAACATTCAGTACTTC.

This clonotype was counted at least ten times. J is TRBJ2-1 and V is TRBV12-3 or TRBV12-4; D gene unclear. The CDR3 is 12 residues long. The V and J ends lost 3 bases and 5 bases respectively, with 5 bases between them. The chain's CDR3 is CASSFHNNEQFF. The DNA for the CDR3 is TGTGCCAGCAGTTTTCATAACAATGAGCAGTTCTTC.

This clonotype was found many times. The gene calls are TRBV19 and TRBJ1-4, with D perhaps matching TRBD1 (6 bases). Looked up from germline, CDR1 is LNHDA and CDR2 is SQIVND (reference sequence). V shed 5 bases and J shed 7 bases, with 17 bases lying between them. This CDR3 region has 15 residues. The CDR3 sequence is CASSRSTGSGEKLFF. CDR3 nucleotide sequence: TGTGCCAGTAGTCGTAGTACAGGGAGCGGTGAAAAACTGTTTTTT.

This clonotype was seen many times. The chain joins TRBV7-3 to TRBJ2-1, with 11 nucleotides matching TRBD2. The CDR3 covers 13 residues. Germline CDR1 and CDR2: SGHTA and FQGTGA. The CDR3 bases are TGTGCTAGCGGGAGGGCCACCTACAATGAGCAGTTCTTC. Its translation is CASGRATYNEQFF. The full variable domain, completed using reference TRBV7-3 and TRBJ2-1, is GAGVSQTPSNKVTEKGKYVELRCDPISGHTALYWYRQSLGQGPEFLIYFQGTGAADDSGLPNDRFFAVRPEGSVSTLKIQRTERGDSAVYLCASGRATYNEQFFGPGTRLTVL.

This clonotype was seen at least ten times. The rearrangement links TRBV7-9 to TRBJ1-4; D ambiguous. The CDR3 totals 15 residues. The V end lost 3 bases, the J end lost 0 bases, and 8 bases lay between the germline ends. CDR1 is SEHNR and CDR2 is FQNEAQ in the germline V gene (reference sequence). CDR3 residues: CASSLDLSTNEKLFF. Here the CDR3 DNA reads TGTGCCAGCAGCTTGGATTTATCAACTAATGAAAAACTGTTTTTT.

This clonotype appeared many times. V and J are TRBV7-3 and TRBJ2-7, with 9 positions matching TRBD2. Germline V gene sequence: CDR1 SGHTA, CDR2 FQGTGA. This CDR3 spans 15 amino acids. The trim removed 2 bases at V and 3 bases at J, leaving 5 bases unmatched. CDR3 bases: TGTGCCAGCAGCTTATTAGCGGGGGATTACTACGAGCAGTACTTC. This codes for CASSLLAGDYYEQYF.

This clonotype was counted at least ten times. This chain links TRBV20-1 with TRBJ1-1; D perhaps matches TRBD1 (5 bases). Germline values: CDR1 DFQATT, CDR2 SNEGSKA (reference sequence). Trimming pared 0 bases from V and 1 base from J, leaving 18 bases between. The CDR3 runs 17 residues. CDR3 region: CSARDGGSPSGNTEAFF. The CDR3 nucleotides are TGCAGTGCTAGAGATGGGGGTTCCCCGTCCGGGAACACTGAAGCTTTCTTT.

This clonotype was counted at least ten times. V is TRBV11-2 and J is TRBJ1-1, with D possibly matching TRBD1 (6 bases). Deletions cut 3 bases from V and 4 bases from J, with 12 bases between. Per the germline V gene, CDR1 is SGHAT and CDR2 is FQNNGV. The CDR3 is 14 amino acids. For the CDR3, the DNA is TGTGCCAGCAGCTTTGATGGGGGCGGCACTGAAGCTTTCTTT. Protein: CASSFDGGGTEAFF.

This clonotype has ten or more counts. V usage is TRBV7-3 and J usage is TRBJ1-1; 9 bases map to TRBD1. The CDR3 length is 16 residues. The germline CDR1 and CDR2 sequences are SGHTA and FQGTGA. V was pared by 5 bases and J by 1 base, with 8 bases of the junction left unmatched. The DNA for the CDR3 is TGTGCCAGCAGCCCAACAGGGGGCGCGGGGAACACTGAAGCTTTCTTT. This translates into CASSPTGGAGNTEAFF.

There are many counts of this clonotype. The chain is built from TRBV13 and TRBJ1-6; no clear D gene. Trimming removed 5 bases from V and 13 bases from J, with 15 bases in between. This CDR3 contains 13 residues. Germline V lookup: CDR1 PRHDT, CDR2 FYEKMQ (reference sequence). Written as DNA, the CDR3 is TGTGCCAGCAGCCGCCTTGACACCTCTCCCCTCCACTTT. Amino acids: CASSRLDTSPLHF.

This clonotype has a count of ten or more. The CDR3: CASSVYRGAKNIQYF. For the CDR3, the DNA is TGTGCCAGCAGTGTATACAGGGGAGCCAAAAACATTCAGTACTTC. The rearrangement links TRBV2 to TRBJ2-4; 7 bases agree with TRBD1. There are 15 residues in the CDR3. Germline-derived CDR1 and CDR2 are SNHLY and FYNNEI. V was clipped by 4 bases and J by 0 bases; unmatched bases: 3. Based on the CDR3 plus reference TRBV2 and TRBJ2-4, the full variable domain is EPEVTQTPSHQVTQMGQEVILRCVPISNHLYFYWYRQILGQKVEFLVSFYNNEISEKSEIFDDQFSVERPDGSNFTLKIRSTKLEDSAMYFCASSVYRGAKNIQYFGAGTRLSVL.

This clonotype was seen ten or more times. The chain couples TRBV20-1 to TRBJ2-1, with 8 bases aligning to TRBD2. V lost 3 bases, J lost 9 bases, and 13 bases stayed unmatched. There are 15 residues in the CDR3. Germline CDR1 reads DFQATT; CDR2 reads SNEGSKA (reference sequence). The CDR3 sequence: CSASRPGLVIGEQFF. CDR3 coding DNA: TGCAGTGCTAGCCGCCCGGGACTAGTGATTGGTGAGCAGTTCTTC.

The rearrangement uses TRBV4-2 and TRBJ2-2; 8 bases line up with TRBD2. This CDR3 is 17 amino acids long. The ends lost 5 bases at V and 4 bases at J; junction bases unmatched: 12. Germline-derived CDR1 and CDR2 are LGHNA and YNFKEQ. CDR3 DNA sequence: TGTGCCAGCAGCGGACTAGCAGGGCGAACGGGCACCGGGGAGCTGTTTTTT. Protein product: CASSGLAGRTGTGELFF.

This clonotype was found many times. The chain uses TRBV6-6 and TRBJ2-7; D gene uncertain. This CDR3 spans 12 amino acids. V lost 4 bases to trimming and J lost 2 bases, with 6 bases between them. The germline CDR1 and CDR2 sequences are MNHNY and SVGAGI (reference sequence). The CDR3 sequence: CASSFTPYEQYF. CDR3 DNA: TGTGCCAGCAGTTTTACCCCCTACGAGCAGTACTTC.

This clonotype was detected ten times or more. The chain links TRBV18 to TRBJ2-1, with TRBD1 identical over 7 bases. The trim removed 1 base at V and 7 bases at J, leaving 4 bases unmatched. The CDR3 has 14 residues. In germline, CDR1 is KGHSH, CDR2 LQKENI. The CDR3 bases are TGTGCCAGCTCACCACGGGACAGTAGGAATGAGCAGTTCTTC. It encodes CASSPRDSRNEQFF. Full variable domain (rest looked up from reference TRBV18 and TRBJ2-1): NAGVMQNPRHLVRRRGQEARLRCSPMKGHSHVYWYRQLPEEGLKFMVYLQKENIIDESGMPKERFSAEFPKEGPSILRIQQVVRGDSAAYFCASSPRDSRNEQFFGPGTRLTVL.

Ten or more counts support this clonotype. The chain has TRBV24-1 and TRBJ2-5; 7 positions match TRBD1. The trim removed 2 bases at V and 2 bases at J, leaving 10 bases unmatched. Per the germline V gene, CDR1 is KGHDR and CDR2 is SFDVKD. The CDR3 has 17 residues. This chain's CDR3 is CATSDSRQGQTQETQYF. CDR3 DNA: TGTGCCACCAGTGATTCCCGACAGGGTCAAACTCAAGAGACCCAGTACTTC.

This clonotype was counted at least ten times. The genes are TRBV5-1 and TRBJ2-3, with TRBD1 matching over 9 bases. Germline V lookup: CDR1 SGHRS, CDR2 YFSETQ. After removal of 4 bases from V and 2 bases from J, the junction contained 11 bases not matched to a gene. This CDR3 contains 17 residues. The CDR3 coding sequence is TGCGCCAGCAGCCTCGCCCCCGGGACAGGGTACACAGATACGCAGTATTTT. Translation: CASSLAPGTGYTDTQYF.

The CDR3, as DNA: TGTGCCAGCAGTTTAGACAGGGGGCTGAATTCACCCCTCCACTTT. Translated, it gives CASSLDRGLNSPLHF. The gene calls are TRBV12-3 or TRBV12-4 and TRBJ1-6; TRBD1 matches at 9 bases. V was pared by 1 base and J by 7 bases, with 2 bases of the junction left unmatched. The CDR3 spans 15 residues.

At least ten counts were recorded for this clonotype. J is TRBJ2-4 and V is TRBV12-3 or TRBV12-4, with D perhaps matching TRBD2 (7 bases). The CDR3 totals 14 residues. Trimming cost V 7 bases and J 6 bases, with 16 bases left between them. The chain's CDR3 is CASTLGGAGNIQYF. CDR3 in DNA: TGTGCCAGCACCTTGGGGGGGGCAGGAAACATTCAGTACTTC.

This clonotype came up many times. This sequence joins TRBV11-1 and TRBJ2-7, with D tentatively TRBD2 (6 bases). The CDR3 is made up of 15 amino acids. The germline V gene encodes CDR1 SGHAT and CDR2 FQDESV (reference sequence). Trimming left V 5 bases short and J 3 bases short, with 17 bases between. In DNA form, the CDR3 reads TGTGCCAGCAGCCGTAGCGGTAGTATGTTCTACGAGCAGTACTTC. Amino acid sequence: CASSRSGSMFYEQYF. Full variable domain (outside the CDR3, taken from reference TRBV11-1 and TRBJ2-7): EAEVAQSPRYKITEKSQAVAFWCDPISGHATLYWYRQILGQGPELLVQFQDESVVDDSQLPKDRFSAERLKGVDSTLKIQPAELGDSAMYLCASSRSGSMFYEQYFGPGTRLTVT.

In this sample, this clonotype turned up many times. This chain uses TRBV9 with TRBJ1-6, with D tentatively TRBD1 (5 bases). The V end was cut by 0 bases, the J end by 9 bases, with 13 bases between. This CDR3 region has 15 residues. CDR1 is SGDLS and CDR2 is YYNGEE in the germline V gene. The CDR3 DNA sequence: TGTGCCAGCAGCGTAGAGGATAGACAGTCTTCACCCCTCCACTTT. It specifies CASSVEDRQSSPLHF.